The clone carrying this T cell receptor beta chain has a handful of counts. This CDR3 region has 14 residues. Germline CDR1 is SGHDT and CDR2 is YYEEEE. V lost 4 bases, J lost 6 bases, and 8 bases stayed unmatched. The sequenced template was cDNA made from the entire isolated RNA. The data were produced by immunoSEQ multiplex PCR, yet TCRdb's version contains in-frame clones alone and is incomplete. This table holds about 930,000 clones, 17% found once. This entry comes from a study of beta chain features in type 1 diabetes. For the study at large: Age, gender and cell yields were similar between patients and healthy donors.

The receptor's source is a woman aged 18-29 years in good health. This chain uses TRBV5-6 with TRBJ2-7; 9 bases agree with TRBD1. Sequences were obtained from naive CD4+ T cells from blood. As DNA, the CDR3 is TGTGCCAGCAGCACGGACAGGGGATACAGCGAGCAGTACTTC. It translates to CASSTDRGYSEQYF.